A single sample is the source of the 21 T cell receptor beta chains below, sequenced in a study of glioma-infiltrating T cells. The iRepertoire nested amplicon-rescue multiplex PCR amplified TCR alpha and beta CDR3s from RNA. Each CDR3 protein is one row after TCRdb ran MiXCR on the multiplex PCR reads. Of approximately 100,000 distinct CDR3 sequences in the sample, around 28% were seen once. The sequencing input was glioma tissue, nonneoplastic brain tissue, or PBMCs (not recorded which). These receptors all stem from a human donor with low-grade glioma or glioblastoma, undergoing nonglioma brain surgery, or in good health (not recorded which).

In this sample, this clonotype turned up many times. V and J are TRBV11-1 and TRBJ1-1, with D unresolved. The CDR3 runs to 13 residues. The germline V gene has CDR1 SGHAT and CDR2 FQDESV (reference sequence). Between the trimmed V and J ends, which lost 8 bases and 6 bases, there was a span of 16 bases. CDR3 sequence: CASGFGHLAEAFF. The CDR3 coding sequence is TGTGCCAGCGGGTTTGGCCATCTCGCTGAAGCTTTCTTT.

This clonotype has a count of ten or more. This CDR3 is CASSLVDTQYF. The DNA for the CDR3 is TGTGCCAGCAGCTTGGTAGATACGCAGTATTTT. The gene calls are TRBV11-2 and TRBJ2-3, with D unclear. The V and J ends lost 3 bases and 5 bases respectively, with 3 bases between them. Germline CDR1 SGHAT, CDR2 FQNNGV. The CDR3 spans 11 residues.

The V call is TRBV4-3, the J call TRBJ2-1, with 7 bases matching TRBD1. Trimming at V came to 1 base and at J to 6 bases, leaving 6 bases not matched to a gene. The germline CDR1 and CDR2 sequences are LGHNA and YSLEER. This CDR3 is built from 15 residues. CDR3: CASSQAQGLFNEQFF. The CDR3 DNA is TGCGCCAGCAGCCAAGCACAGGGGTTGTTCAATGAGCAGTTCTTC.

V gene TRBV7-9 combines with J gene TRBJ2-1; D gene unclear. Germline CDR1 SEHNR, CDR2 FQNEAQ (reference sequence). V dropped 0 bases and J dropped 7 bases, with 10 bases sitting between them. The CDR3 totals 14 residues. The CDR3 nucleotides read TGTGCCAGCAGCTTAGCGCACGGGTTTAATGAGCAGTTCTTC. Its translation is CASSLAHGFNEQFF.

This clonotype came up many times. The rearrangement joins TRBV7-2 to TRBJ2-5; maybe TRBD2 (6 bases). The CDR3 extends over 14 amino acids. V was cut by 1 base and J by 2 bases, with 8 bases left in between. Looked up from germline, CDR1 is SGHTA and CDR2 is FQGNSA. The CDR3 DNA reads as TGTGCCAGCAGCTTAGGCGGGGCTCAAGAGACCCAGTACTTC. It codes for CASSLGGAQETQYF.

This clonotype was observed at least ten times. This sequence joins TRBV6-1 and TRBJ1-1, with D unresolved. Looked up from germline, CDR1 is MNHNS and CDR2 is SASEGT. The CDR3 spans 14 residues. Deletions cut 7 bases from V and 2 bases from J, with 14 bases between. The CDR3 region has the DNA TGTGCCAGCACCCCGAGACCGATCAACACTGAAGCTTTCTTT. Translated, it gives CASTPRPINTEAFF.

V is TRBV28 and J is TRBJ2-7, with D tentatively TRBD1 or TRBD2 (6 bases each). This CDR3 has 15 residues. Germline CDR1 is MDHEN and CDR2 is SYDVKM. Trimming took off 8 bases at V and 0 bases at J, with 17 bases between the two ends. The CDR3 DNA is TGTGCCAGCTGGATGGGGGGCCTTAGCTCCTACGAGCAGTACTTC. Translation: CASWMGGLSSYEQYF.

This clonotype was found a few times. This sequence joins TRBV3-1 and TRBJ1-6; D not resolved. The germline V and J ends were trimmed by 4 bases and 6 bases, with 10 bases remaining between them. Looked up from germline, CDR1 is LGHDT and CDR2 is YNNKEL (reference sequence). The CDR3 sequence is 14 residues long. The CDR3 sequence: CASSPLHRNSPLHF. CDR3 nucleotides: TGTGCCAGCAGCCCCCTTCATCGTAATTCACCCCTCCACTTT.

Ten or more counts support this clonotype. The rearrangement links TRBV7-2 to TRBJ2-5, with TRBD2 identical over 9 bases. This CDR3 contains 16 residues. J gave up 7 bases and V 5 bases, and 14 bases lay outside the gene matches. Germline values: CDR1 SGHTA, CDR2 FQGNSA. The DNA for the CDR3 is TGTGCCAGCAGCCCGGATAGCGGGGGACGTTCGTGGACCCAGTACTTC. It translates to CASSPDSGGRSWTQYF.

The V gene is TRBV9, the J gene TRBJ2-3; 9 bases map to TRBD2. The CDR3 sequence is 16 residues long. CDR1 is SGDLS, CDR2 YYNGEE, per germline. J was trimmed by 3 bases and V by 0 bases; bases with no gene match: 5. CDR3 DNA: TGTGCCAGCAGCGTAGCTGGGCTAGCGGGGACAGATACGCAGTATTTT. This gives the protein CASSVAGLAGTDTQYF.

This clonotype was observed many times. This rearrangement joins TRBV4-2 to TRBJ2-7, with 10 bases matching TRBD1. Per the germline V gene, CDR1 is LGHNA and CDR2 is YNFKEQ. Losses at the gene ends were 8 bases for V and 0 bases for J; bases not matched to a gene: 4. The CDR3 has 14 amino acids. The CDR3 nucleotides read TGTGCCAGCTCTGGGACAGGGGACTCCTACGAGCAGTACTTC. Translated: CASSGTGDSYEQYF.

This clonotype has more than one count but fewer than ten. CDR3 DNA sequence: TGTGCCAGCAGCTTGGGGGGGCTTAATGAAAAACTGTTTTTT. Protein: CASSLGGLNEKLFF. The rearrangement joins TRBV5-5 to TRBJ1-4; D possibly corresponds to TRBD1 (6 bases). From germline, CDR1 is SGHKS and CDR2 YYEKEE (reference sequence). V was pared by 0 bases and J by 4 bases, with 7 bases between. There are 14 residues in the CDR3.

The chain has TRBV27 and TRBJ2-3; D may be TRBD2 (6 bases). The CDR3 extends over 16 amino acids. Germline V CDR1 and CDR2: MNHEY, SMNVEV (reference sequence). The ends were cut back, 5 bases at V and 12 bases at J, with 27 bases in the middle. The CDR3 sequence: CASSPGGATWGETQYF. As DNA, the CDR3 is TGTGCCAGCAGTCCGGGCGGGGCCACATGGGGAGAGACCCAGTATTTT.

The gene calls are TRBV5-6 and TRBJ2-3, with 8 bases matching TRBD2. CDR1 is SGHDT, CDR2 YYEEEE, per germline. The trim removed 1 base at V and 2 bases at J, leaving 6 bases unmatched. CDR3 size: 16 residues. CDR3 bases: TGTGCCAGCAGCTTGAAGACTAGCGAATCCACAGATACGCAGTATTTT. Residues: CASSLKTSESTDTQYF.

This clonotype was counted a few times. The chain recombines TRBV9 with TRBJ2-1; TRBD1 matches at 7 bases. The CDR3 has 15 amino acids. Germline V gene lookup returns CDR1 SGDLS and CDR2 YYNGEE. After removal of 4 bases from V and 4 bases from J, the junction contained 8 bases not matched to a gene. CDR3 in DNA: TGTGCCAGCAGCCCCTCGGGACAGACATACAATGAGCAGTTCTTC. Amino acid sequence: CASSPSGQTYNEQFF.

CDR3 sequence (DNA): TGTGCCAGCAGCCCAGAGTACGGGACTAACGGCCTTGGGACCCAGTACTTC. This sequence encodes CASSPEYGTNGLGTQYF. The chain carries TRBV3-1 and TRBJ2-5; 7 nucleotides align to TRBD2. The germline gives CDR1 LGHDT, CDR2 YNNKEL (reference sequence). This CDR3 comprises 17 residues. V gave up 4 bases and J gave up 7 bases; unmatched junction bases: 18.

This clonotype occurred many times. The chain joins TRBV29-1 to TRBJ2-3; no clear D gene. CDR1 is SQVTM, CDR2 ANQGSEA, per germline. CDR3 length: 11 amino acids. V was trimmed by 6 bases and J by 2 bases, leaving 6 bases between them. The CDR3 sequence is CSVPVTDTQYF. DNA for the CDR3: TGCAGCGTCCCAGTCACAGATACGCAGTATTTT.

This clonotype was counted ten times or more. The chain is built from TRBV2 and TRBJ2-3; the match to TRBD2 covers 10 bases. CDR3 size: 16 residues. The V gene end was trimmed by 5 bases and the J gene end by 2 bases; junction bases not matched to a gene: 7. The germline CDR1 and CDR2 sequences are SNHLY and FYNNEI. CDR3 DNA: TGTGCCAGCAGTAACAGAGCGGGGGGGATCACAGATACGCAGTATTTT. Translation gives CASSNRAGGITDTQYF.

This clonotype was seen at least ten times. The chain links TRBV2 to TRBJ2-3, with D tentatively TRBD2 (5 bases). The CDR3 contains 15 residues. The germline V and J ends were trimmed by 11 bases and 2 bases, with 20 bases remaining between them. In germline, CDR1 is SNHLY, CDR2 FYNNEI. CDR3 protein: CACTSNPGFTDTQYF. CDR3 in DNA: TGTGCCTGCACTTCAAACCCGGGGTTCACAGATACGCAGTATTTT. Full variable domain (rest looked up from reference TRBV2 and TRBJ2-3): EPEVTQTPSHQVTQMGQEVILRCVPISNHLYFYWYRQILGQKVEFLVSFYNNEISEKSEIFDDQFSVERPDGSNFTLKIRSTKLEDSAMYFCACTSNPGFTDTQYFGPGTRLTVL.

In its sample, this clonotype was seen once. With a much larger clone just one base away, this may be a read error. This rearrangement joins TRBV6-1 to TRBJ2-7; tentatively, D is TRBD2 (5 bases). The CDR3 has 12 amino acids. V lost 6 bases, J lost 2 bases, and 8 bases lay in between. Germline assignment: CDR1 MNHNS and CDR2 SASEGT. The CDR3: CASRGSPYEQYF. CDR3 DNA: TGTGCCAGCAGAGGGAGCCCCTACGAGCAGTACTTC.

This clonotype was found many times. V and J are TRBV28 and TRBJ1-4; no firm D call. V gave up 3 bases and J gave up 0 bases, with 8 bases separating them. Germline CDR1 is MDHEN and CDR2 is SYDVKM. This CDR3 is 15 amino acids long. This chain's CDR3 is CASSLLGATNEKLFF. DNA of the CDR3: TGTGCCAGCAGTTTGTTAGGAGCAACTAATGAAAAACTGTTTTTT.